This T cell receptor (beta chain) was identified during a study of T-cell memory formation after mild COVID-19. Study-wide results and limits: Balance between CD4 and CD8 was seen in clones contracting day 15 to 85, and a CD4+ lean was seen in later expanders. Pre-infection memory contained some responding clones, which suggested that cross-reactive memory had joined. For second-wave clones that peaked at day 37, SARS-CoV-2 specificity went unverified.

The CDR3 is 16 amino acids. V shed 5 bases, J shed 0 bases, and the junction held 7 bases outside the gene matches. This clonotype was detected a few times. The antigen remains unidentified. With constant-segment primers, 5'RACE yielded cDNA libraries of TCR alpha and TCR beta that carried sample barcodes and UMIs. TCRdb fed the 5' RACE reads into MiXCR, producing one record per CDR3 protein. This sample has around 340,000 distinct CDR3 sequences, with roughly 15% found just once. This sequence originates from a man younger than 35 who had mild COVID-19 (a few samples of this study predate the infection). Cell type and time point are not known. The specimen sequenced was PBMCs or a T cell subset sorted from them (not recorded which). The chain has TRBV12-3 or TRBV12-4 and TRBJ2-7, with 10 bases aligning to TRBD1. The CDR3 coding sequence is TGTGCCAGCAGTCCCCAGACAGGGGGCTTCTCCTACGAGCAGTACTTC. Amino acids: CASSPQTGGFSYEQYF.